The 30 T cell receptor beta chains in this list originate from one sample, sequenced in a study of blood T cells in healthy people across ages. Through a sample-barcoded 5' primer and a J-beta primer mix, a second PCR was run for 7 to 11 cycles. One entry per CDR3 protein, called by TCRdb with MiXCR from the 5' RACE reads. The data hold about 780,000 distinct CDR3 sequences, with about 42% observed a single time. The sequencing sample was made of blood. The receptors here all came from a man aged 80 or over in good health.

This clonotype has a handful of counts. This sequence joins TRBV15 and TRBJ2-1, with D tentatively TRBD1 or TRBD2 (5 bases each). Per germline, CDR1 LNHNV and CDR2 YYDKDF (reference sequence). Trimming cost V 0 bases and J 10 bases, with 13 bases left between them. The CDR3 length is 14 residues. CDR3 residues: CATSRDLGVSEQFF. CDR3 nucleotides: TGTGCCACCAGCAGAGATTTGGGGGTGAGCGAGCAGTTCTTC.

The chain employs TRBV29-1 and TRBJ2-7; the D gene could be TRBD1 or TRBD2 (5 bases each). The CDR3 length is 12 residues. Trimming took off 6 bases at V and 7 bases at J, with 16 bases between the two ends. CDR1 and CDR2 from the germline V gene are SQVTM and ANQGSEA. CDR3 DNA: TGCAGCGTCCGGGACGTATTCTATGAGCAGTACTTC. This translates into CSVRDVFYEQYF.

This chain connects TRBV29-1 to TRBJ2-2; unclear D gene. The CDR3 has 13 amino acids. CDR1 and CDR2 (germline): SQVTM, ANQGSEA. The CDR3 DNA reads as TGCGGGTCTAGGGATGACTGGGCCGGGGAGCTGTTTTTT. Protein sequence: CGSRDDWAGELFF.

This clonotype has more than one count but fewer than ten. This chain joins TRBV27 and TRBJ1-5; D is unclear. V gave up 7 bases and J gave up 0 bases, with 16 bases separating them. Germline V gene data show CDR1 as MNHEY and CDR2 as SMNVEV (reference sequence). This CDR3 region has 16 residues. This CDR3 is CASNVFWPSSNQPQHF. The CDR3 nucleotides are TGTGCCAGCAACGTATTCTGGCCGTCTAGCAATCAGCCCCAGCATTTT.

This clonotype was recorded many times. V usage is TRBV4-3 and J usage is TRBJ2-1; either TRBD1 or TRBD2 may supply D (5 bases each). Germline CDR1 and CDR2: LGHNA and YSLEER. Trimming stripped 1 base from V and 7 bases from J, with 17 bases between. The CDR3 has 16 amino acids. The CDR3 sequence: CASSQGGTASGNEQFF. CDR3 DNA: TGCGCCAGCAGCCAAGGGGGCACCGCATCGGGAAATGAGCAGTTCTTC.

The V gene is TRBV6-5, the J gene TRBJ1-2, with 10 nucleotides matching TRBD1. The CDR3 covers 14 residues. The trim removed 10 bases at V and 4 bases at J, leaving 9 bases unmatched. Germline-derived CDR1 and CDR2 are MNHEY and SVGAGI. CDR3 region: CANSSGTGAYGYTF. For the CDR3, the DNA is TGTGCCAACAGCTCCGGGACAGGGGCCTATGGCTACACCTTC.

This chain connects TRBV5-1 to TRBJ1-4; no reliable D call. The germline V gene encodes CDR1 SGHRS and CDR2 YFSETQ. V was shortened by 1 base and J by 7 bases, with 8 bases between the two germline ends. The CDR3 totals 13 residues. The CDR3 here is CASSLSITEKLFF. CDR3 in DNA: TGCGCCAGCAGCTTGAGTATAACTGAAAAACTGTTTTTT.

The V call is TRBV27, the J call TRBJ2-1, with 12 positions matching TRBD2. Germline assignment: CDR1 MNHEY and CDR2 SMNVEV (reference sequence). Unmatched junction bases numbered 19, after V lost 2 bases and J lost 8 bases. CDR3 length: 20 amino acids. For the CDR3, the DNA is TGTGCCAGCAGTTTACGGGTTGGACTCTTGGGGACTAGCGGGTTAGATGAGCAGTTCTTC. Residues: CASSLRVGLLGTSGLDEQFF.

The chain has TRBV18 and TRBJ2-6; perhaps TRBD1 as D (6 bases). Germline V gene lookup returns CDR1 KGHSH and CDR2 LQKENI. The CDR3 has 17 residues. Trimming pared 0 bases from V and 1 base from J, leaving 10 bases between. CDR3 loop: CASSPPPGTSGANVLTF. The CDR3 nucleotides are TGTGCCAGCTCACCACCCCCAGGGACATCTGGGGCCAACGTCCTGACTTTC.

This clonotype was picked up a small number of times. The V call is TRBV12-3 or TRBV12-4, the J call TRBJ2-1; 9 bases agree with TRBD2. V dropped 6 bases and J dropped 5; count of bases not matched to a gene: 14. There are 17 residues in the CDR3. CDR3 amino acids: CASSHPSGGRANNEQFF. The CDR3 DNA follows: TGTGCCAGCAGCCATCCCTCGGGCGGGAGGGCCAACAATGAGCAGTTCTTC.

This clonotype has just a few counts. The chain couples TRBV20-1 to TRBJ2-3; 7 bases are a match to TRBD2. The V and J ends lost 1 base and 5 bases, in that order; junction bases with no gene match: 9. Germline V gives CDR1 DFQATT, CDR2 SNEGSKA (reference sequence). The CDR3 is 15 residues long. For the CDR3, the DNA is TGCAGTGCTAGAGTTATGGCGGGAGTATTAGATACGCAGTATTTT. As protein: CSARVMAGVLDTQYF.

With respect to this clonotype: With a much larger clone just one base away, this may be a read error. This chain connects TRBV7-2 to TRBJ2-6, with a weak D call TRBD1 (5 bases). The CDR3 is 15 amino acids. Trimming took 3 bases from V and 2 from J, leaving 8 bases between them. Germline CDR1 SGHTA, CDR2 FQGNSA. The CDR3 DNA reads as TGTGCCAGCAGCTTTGGCAGGGCTGGGGCCAACGTCCTGACTTTC. Protein: CASSFGRAGANVLTF.

The rearrangement joins TRBV6-1 to TRBJ1-6; TRBD1 is a possible D gene (5 bases). Trimming removed 6 bases at V and 5 bases at J, with 11 bases between. CDR1 and CDR2 from the germline V gene are MNHNS and SASEGT. The CDR3 length is 14 residues. CDR3 in amino acids: CASRGGVNNSPLHF. The CDR3 DNA is TGTGCCAGCAGGGGGGGGGTAAATAATTCACCCCTCCACTTT.

This clonotype was recorded a few times. The rearrangement links TRBV11-1 to TRBJ2-7; D call uncertain. This CDR3 has 13 amino acids. Trimming stripped 7 bases from V and 1 base from J, with 11 bases between. From germline, CDR1 is SGHAT and CDR2 FQDESV (reference sequence). The CDR3 protein is CASNTGPSYEQYF. As DNA, the CDR3 is TGTGCCAGCAACACCGGGCCTTCCTACGAGCAGTACTTC.

This clonotype was counted a few times. The chain has TRBV11-2 and TRBJ2-1; D call uncertain. Trimming removed 7 bases at V and 6 bases at J, with 13 bases between. This CDR3 region has 13 residues. Germline V gene lookup returns CDR1 SGHAT and CDR2 FQNNGV. The CDR3 DNA is TGTGCCAGCACCCCCTCGGTGGGCAATGAGCAGTTCTTC. This encodes CASTPSVGNEQFF.

This chain joins TRBV7-2 and TRBJ2-1; 7 bases agree with TRBD1. Germline V CDR1 and CDR2: SGHTA, FQGNSA. After removal of 7 bases from V and 8 bases from J, the junction contained 11 bases not matched to a gene. This CDR3 comprises 14 residues. CDR3 residues: CASTPGTANDEQFF. The CDR3 nucleotides read TGTGCCAGCACTCCTGGGACAGCCAACGATGAGCAGTTCTTC. The entire variable domain, with the rest obtained from reference TRBV7-2 and TRBJ2-1, is as follows: GAGVSQSPSNKVTEKGKDVELRCDPISGHTALYWYRQSLGQGLEFLIYFQGNSAPDKSGLPSDRFSAERTGGSVSTLTIQRTQQEDSAVYLCASTPGTANDEQFFGPGTRLTVL.

The rearrangement uses TRBV12-3 or TRBV12-4 and TRBJ1-2, with TRBD1 identical over 9 bases. The CDR3 runs 13 residues. J lost 8 bases, V lost 5 bases, and 6 bases had no gene match. Here the CDR3 DNA reads TGTGCCAGCAGTCATGGGACAGGGAGAGGCTACACCTTC. Residues: CASSHGTGRGYTF.

This clonotype was detected a few times. This chain links TRBV28 with TRBJ1-2; 9 bases are shared with TRBD1. Trimming at V came to 5 bases and at J to 7 bases, leaving 17 bases not matched to a gene. The CDR3 loop spans 17 amino acids. Germline V CDR1 and CDR2: MDHEN, SYDVKM. The DNA of the CDR3 is TGTGCCAGCAGTCCACAGGGGGCCCCTGGCGTGAGGGGTGGCTACACCTTC. Protein: CASSPQGAPGVRGGYTF.

J is TRBJ1-2 and V is TRBV28, with 10 bases that match TRBD1. Germline V CDR1 and CDR2: MDHEN, SYDVKM. V was pared by 4 bases and J by 5 bases, with 13 bases of the junction left unmatched. This CDR3 is built from 17 residues. DNA for the CDR3: TGTGCCAGCAGTTCCCGTTCCGGGACAGGGGCATGGTATGGCTACACCTTC. Translating it yields CASSSRSGTGAWYGYTF.

The chain couples TRBV20-1 to TRBJ1-5; D perhaps matches TRBD1 (5 bases). The CDR3 sequence is 13 residues long. Germline CDR1 DFQATT, CDR2 SNEGSKA (reference sequence). V shed 6 bases and J shed 2 bases, with 11 bases lying between them. The CDR3 protein is CSAGGTGNQPQHF. In DNA form, the CDR3 reads TGCAGTGCCGGGGGGACGGGCAATCAGCCCCAGCATTTT.

This clonotype was seen only a few times. The chain links TRBV7-2 to TRBJ2-2, with D possibly matching TRBD2 (6 bases). The CDR3 is 15 amino acids. V lost 5 bases and J 2 bases, leaving 12 bases between the germline ends. Germline V gene data show CDR1 as SGHTA and CDR2 as FQGNSA. The CDR3 reads CASSPPGLNTGELFF. For the CDR3, the DNA is TGTGCCAGCAGCCCCCCCGGACTAAACACCGGGGAGCTGTTTTTT.

This clonotype was detected once. This chain uses TRBV20-1 with TRBJ2-5, with D unclear. The germline gives CDR1 DFQATT, CDR2 SNEGSKA (reference sequence). The CDR3 loop spans 11 amino acids. The ends were cut back, 2 bases at V and 11 bases at J, with 12 bases in the middle. CDR3 nucleotides: TGCAGTGCTAGATGGGTGAATGAGCAGTACTTC. It codes for CSARWVNEQYF.

The J gene is TRBJ1-2, the V gene TRBV29-1; D remains unclear. V lost 5 bases, J lost 1 base, and 8 bases lay in between. CDR3 length: 12 amino acids. The germline gives CDR1 SQVTM, CDR2 ANQGSEA. DNA for the CDR3: TGCAGCGTTAAAGGAGATAACTATGGCTACACCTTC. Translating it yields CSVKGDNYGYTF.

The J gene is TRBJ1-2, the V gene TRBV6-2 or TRBV6-3; D may be TRBD1 (5 bases). This CDR3 has 13 residues. V lost 10 bases to trimming and J lost 2 bases, with 14 bases between them. The germline gives CDR1 MNHEY, CDR2 SVGEGT. The CDR3: CAINGGENYGYTF. In DNA, the CDR3 is TGTGCCATAAACGGAGGGGAGAACTATGGCTACACCTTC.

This clonotype was found a few times. The chain couples TRBV24-1 to TRBJ2-3, with a weak D call TRBD2 (6 bases). Trimming pared 4 bases from V and 7 bases from J, leaving 14 bases between. Per the germline V gene, CDR1 is KGHDR and CDR2 is SFDVKD. This CDR3 spans 14 amino acids. This CDR3 reads CATSDRNGGNTQYF. CDR3 sequence (DNA): TGTGCCACCAGTGACCGGAATGGCGGGAATACGCAGTATTTT.

V is TRBV12-3 or TRBV12-4 and J is TRBJ2-7; D gene unclear. The germline V and J ends were trimmed by 1 base and 0 bases, with 16 bases remaining between them. The CDR3 is made up of 17 amino acids. CDR3 sequence reads: CASSLDSGWLSSYEQYF. CDR3 coding DNA: TGTGCCAGCAGTTTAGATTCTGGTTGGCTTAGCTCCTACGAGCAGTACTTC.

The chain has TRBV14 and TRBJ1-2; possible D gene TRBD1, 5 bases. In germline, CDR1 is SGHDN, CDR2 FVKESK. Trimming shortened V by 3 bases and J by 7 bases, and 15 bases separated the two germline ends. This CDR3 spans 14 amino acids. CDR3 nucleotide sequence: TGTGCCAGCAGCCACGGGACCCTACTTGGTGGCTACACCTTC. This sequence encodes CASSHGTLLGGYTF.

This chain joins TRBV27 and TRBJ2-7; D is perhaps TRBD2 (6 bases). The CDR3 spans 13 residues. V lost 7 bases, J lost 1 base, and 11 bases lay in between. Germline assignment: CDR1 MNHEY and CDR2 SMNVEV (reference sequence). The CDR3 DNA reads TGTGCCAGCACGGACGGGAGTTCCTACGAGCAGTACTTC. It translates to CASTDGSSYEQYF.

This clonotype was observed at least ten times. CDR3 region: CASSQVLAGGHETQYF. In DNA, the CDR3 is TGTGCCAGCAGCCAAGTGCTAGCGGGAGGCCACGAGACCCAGTACTTC. The chain carries TRBV4-2 and TRBJ2-5; 11 bases map to TRBD2. V was pared by 1 base and J by 5 bases, with 6 bases of the junction left unmatched. This CDR3 comprises 16 residues. Per the germline V gene, CDR1 is LGHNA and CDR2 is YNFKEQ.

The chain combines TRBV15 with TRBJ2-2; tentative D call: TRBD2 (5 bases). This CDR3 region has 15 residues. The ends were cut back, 0 bases at V and 6 bases at J, with 11 bases in the middle. CDR1 is LNHNV, CDR2 YYDKDF, per germline (reference sequence). For the CDR3, the DNA is TGTGCCACCAGCAGAGAATACGGAGGCCCCGGGGAGCTGTTTTTT. Its protein product is CATSREYGGPGELFF.